Following are 22 T cell receptor beta chains from one sample sequenced in a study of shared clonotypes between healthy human individuals. Assay used: immunoSEQ multiplex PCR; TCRdb lists only in-frame clones, some missing. This sample has more than 1.2 million clones, with less than 99% found just once. Sample: naive CD4+ T cells sorted from blood. As to subset: CD45RA+ positively selected. The receptors stem from a man aged 25 to 45 in good health.

V and J are TRBV25-1 and TRBJ2-1; D is undetermined. CDR1 MGHDK and CDR2 SYGVNS come from the germline V gene. CDR3 length equals 11 residues. V was clipped by 6 bases and J by 10 bases, with 10 bases between them. The CDR3 nucleotides are TGTGCCAGCAGAGTTCGGAAGGAGCAGTTCTTC. Translated: CASRVRKEQFF.

The V call is TRBV6-1, the J call TRBJ2-2; a weak D match, TRBD2 (6 bases). With 3 bases removed from V and 8 bases from J, the gap between germline ends came to 28 bases. The germline V gene encodes CDR1 MNHNS and CDR2 SASEGT. This CDR3 contains 19 residues. The CDR3 coding sequence is TGTGCCAGCAGTGATTTTGCGGTGGTGGACTACTCTTCGAGGGGGGAGCTGTTTTTT. Encoded protein: CASSDFAVVDYSSRGELFF.

The gene calls are TRBV9 and TRBJ2-1; D remains ambiguous. This CDR3 spans 12 amino acids. The V and J ends lost 5 bases and 8 bases respectively, with 11 bases between them. The germline gives CDR1 SGDLS, CDR2 YYNGEE. The CDR3 DNA follows: TGTGCCAGCAGGGCGAATGGGGATGAGCAGTTCTTC. This codes for CASRANGDEQFF.

The chain combines TRBV27 with TRBJ2-3, with D unclear. The CDR3 is made up of 13 amino acids. V lost 6 bases and J lost 3, with 10 bases in between. CDR1 and CDR2 from the germline V gene are MNHEY and SMNVEV (reference sequence). CDR3 region: CASRRYGTDTQYF. CDR3 DNA sequence: TGTGCCAGCAGGAGATACGGGACAGATACGCAGTATTTT.

This chain uses TRBV18 with TRBJ2-1, with 11 bases aligning to TRBD2. CDR1 is KGHSH and CDR2 is LQKENI in the germline V gene. The CDR3 extends over 14 amino acids. V shed 6 bases, J shed 10 bases, and the junction held 8 bases outside the gene matches. CDR3 nucleotides: TGTGCCAGCTCGCCTCCGGGACTAGCGGCCGAGCAGTTCTTC. It is translated as CASSPPGLAAEQFF.

The chain is built from TRBV11-2 and TRBJ1-4; D unclear. The CDR3 sequence is 14 residues long. Trimming left V 3 bases short and J 5 bases short, with 10 bases between. Looked up from germline, CDR1 is SGHAT and CDR2 is FQNNGV. The CDR3 nucleotides read TGTGCCAGCAGCTTCGGACCGTTCAATGAAAAACTGTTTTTT. It translates to CASSFGPFNEKLFF. Using reference TRBV11-2 and TRBJ1-4 for the parts outside the CDR3, the full variable domain is EAGVAQSPRYKIIEKRQSVAFWCNPISGHATLYWYQQILGQGPKLLIQFQNNGVVDDSQLPKDRFSAERLKGVDSTLKIQPAKLEDSAVYLCASSFGPFNEKLFFGSGTQLSVL.

This rearrangement joins TRBV2 to TRBJ1-1; D unclear. This CDR3 has 17 amino acids. The ends were cut back, 0 bases at V and 6 bases at J, with 20 bases in the middle. CDR1 and CDR2 (germline): SNHLY, FYNNEI. CDR3 bases: TGTGCCAGCAGTGAAGCGGGAACAGCCCCTTCTAAGGCTGAAGCTTTCTTT. It is translated as CASSEAGTAPSKAEAFF.

The rearrangement joins TRBV11-2 to TRBJ1-2; D not certain. Germline V gene data show CDR1 as SGHAT and CDR2 as FQNNGV. Trimming removed 2 bases from V and 0 bases from J, with 16 bases in between. CDR3 size: 17 residues. The CDR3 DNA reads as TGTGCCAGCAGCTTATCGGCTGCAGCAGACTCTAACTATGGCTACACCTTC. Its protein product is CASSLSAAADSNYGYTF.

V and J are TRBV6-1 and TRBJ2-5; 8 nucleotides align to TRBD1. The CDR3 is 13 amino acids. J lost 1 base, V lost 6 bases, and 1 base had no gene match. CDR1 and CDR2 from the germline V gene are MNHNS and SASEGT. The CDR3 loop is CASSRGPQETQYF. The CDR3 DNA follows: TGTGCCAGCAGCAGGGGGCCCCAAGAGACCCAGTACTTC.

The CDR3 protein is CASSSGLSVGTGELFF. In DNA, the CDR3 is TGTGCCAGCAGCTCAGGCCTTTCCGTTGGCACCGGGGAGCTGTTTTTT. The chain recombines TRBV7-3 with TRBJ2-2; D remains ambiguous. This CDR3 contains 16 residues. Trimming removed 4 bases at V and 4 bases at J, with 16 bases between. Germline CDR1 SGHTA, CDR2 FQGTGA.

CDR3 sequence: CASGLGAGYSNQPQHF. Here the CDR3 DNA reads TGTGCCAGCGGCCTTGGGGCAGGCTATAGCAATCAGCCCCAGCATTTT. The chain links TRBV27 to TRBJ1-5; perhaps TRBD1 as D (5 bases). Germline V lookup: CDR1 MNHEY, CDR2 SMNVEV (reference sequence). V lost 8 bases and J 0 bases, leaving 17 bases between the germline ends. The CDR3 spans 16 residues.

This clone was detected only once. The chain is built from TRBV14 and TRBJ1-1; D is undetermined. CDR1 and CDR2 from the germline V gene are SGHDN and FVKESK. The V and J ends lost 3 bases and 5 bases respectively, with 7 bases between them. This CDR3 is built from 12 residues. Here the CDR3 reads CASSQFYTEAFF. The DNA of the CDR3 is TGTGCCAGCAGCCAGTTTTATACTGAAGCTTTCTTT.

V and J are TRBV28 and TRBJ1-5; weak D call: TRBD1 (6 bases). CDR3 size: 16 residues. Germline CDR1 MDHEN, CDR2 SYDVKM. V shed 3 bases and J shed 3 bases, with 15 bases lying between them. CDR3 sequence reads: CASSFRDKAINQPQHF. CDR3 sequence (DNA): TGTGCCAGCAGTTTTAGGGACAAGGCCATCAATCAGCCCCAGCATTTT. The whole variable domain, filled in from reference TRBV28 and TRBJ1-5, reads DVKVTQSSRYLVKRTGEKVFLECVQDMDHENMFWYRQDPGLGLRLIYFSYDVKMKEKGDIPEGYSVSREKKERFSLILESASTNQTSMYLCASSFRDKAINQPQHFGDGTRLSIL.

The V call is TRBV6-5, the J call TRBJ2-1; 11 positions match TRBD2. The J segment lost 9 bases and the V segment lost 5 bases, leaving 9 bases of the junction unmatched. This CDR3 region has 15 residues. Looked up from germline, CDR1 is MNHEY and CDR2 is SVGAGI. For the CDR3, the DNA is TGTGCCAGCAGTCGAACTAGCGGGAGATTCGGTGAGCAGTTCTTC. Protein product: CASSRTSGRFGEQFF.

The CDR3 DNA follows: TGCGCCAGCAGCCAAGATTTCCGACAGGTGGGCCGCGAGCAGTACTTC. As protein: CASSQDFRQVGREQYF. V is TRBV4-3 and J is TRBJ2-7, with D possibly being TRBD1 (6 bases). The CDR3 length is 16 residues. Per the germline V gene, CDR1 is LGHNA and CDR2 is YSLEER. The V gene lost 0 bases and the J gene lost 6 bases, with 18 bases spanning the gap.

The chain has TRBV9 and TRBJ2-5, with 7 bases identical to TRBD2. After removal of 4 bases from V and 3 bases from J, the junction contained 18 bases not matched to a gene. Germline V gene data show CDR1 as SGDLS and CDR2 as YYNGEE. The CDR3 loop spans 18 amino acids. The CDR3 DNA is TGTGCCAGCAGCTCACACTCCAGAGGGTCTAGCGGAAAAGAGACCCAGTACTTC. Amino acid sequence: CASSSHSRGSSGKETQYF.

DNA for the CDR3: TGTGCCAGCAGCTCTGTCGGAAACACCATATATTTT. This codes for CASSSVGNTIYF. The V and J genes are TRBV7-9 and TRBJ1-3; no definite D call. CDR3 length: 12 residues. From germline, CDR1 is SEHNR and CDR2 FQNEAQ (reference sequence). The V end was cut by 4 bases, the J end by 4 bases, with 5 bases between.

Concerning this clone itself: The same CDR3 arises from other DNA sequences in this sample as well. The CDR3 nucleotides are TGTGCCAGCAGCGTATTAGCGGAAAACACCGGGGAGCTGTTTTTT. It translates to CASSVLAENTGELFF. The chain links TRBV9 to TRBJ2-2, with D perhaps TRBD2 (6 bases). With 1 base removed from V and 2 bases from J, the gap between germline ends came to 9 bases. The CDR3 runs 15 residues. Germline-derived CDR1 and CDR2 are SGDLS and YYNGEE.

The DNA for the CDR3 is TGTGCCAGCAGTTTTCCCGGGACACTGAGGGGAACCTACGAGCAGTACTTC. Encoded protein: CASSFPGTLRGTYEQYF. The V gene is TRBV28, the J gene TRBJ2-7, with D perhaps matching TRBD1 (6 bases). This CDR3 region has 17 residues. Germline assignment: CDR1 MDHEN and CDR2 SYDVKM. V gave up 3 bases and J gave up 2 bases, with 20 bases separating them.

The CDR3, as DNA: TGTGCCAGCTCACGGACAGGGATTCCTGAAGCTTTCTTT. Its protein is CASSRTGIPEAFF. The gene calls are TRBV18 and TRBJ1-1; TRBD1 matches 8 bases. The CDR3 loop spans 13 amino acids. CDR1 is KGHSH and CDR2 is LQKENI in the germline V gene. V lost 4 bases to trimming and J lost 6 bases; unmatched junction nucleotides: 4.

The V gene is TRBV23-1, the J gene TRBJ2-3; tentatively, D is TRBD1 (5 bases). TRBV23-1 is flagged as an ORF with uncertain function. This CDR3 is 14 amino acids long. V was clipped by 4 bases and J by 4 bases, with 12 bases between them. In DNA form, the CDR3 reads TGCGCCAGCAGTCTCTTTTTCAGGGCAGATACGCAGTATTTT. This encodes CASSLFFRADTQYF.

CDR3 amino acids: CASSFSDRGILNTEAFF. The CDR3 bases are TGTGCCAGCAGCTTTTCGGACAGGGGGATTTTGAACACTGAAGCTTTCTTT. This chain joins TRBV5-4 and TRBJ1-1; TRBD1 agrees at 10 bases. Germline values: CDR1 SGHNT, CDR2 YYREEE (reference sequence). This CDR3 contains 17 residues. Trimming removed 2 bases from V and 0 bases from J; junction bases left unmatched: 7.